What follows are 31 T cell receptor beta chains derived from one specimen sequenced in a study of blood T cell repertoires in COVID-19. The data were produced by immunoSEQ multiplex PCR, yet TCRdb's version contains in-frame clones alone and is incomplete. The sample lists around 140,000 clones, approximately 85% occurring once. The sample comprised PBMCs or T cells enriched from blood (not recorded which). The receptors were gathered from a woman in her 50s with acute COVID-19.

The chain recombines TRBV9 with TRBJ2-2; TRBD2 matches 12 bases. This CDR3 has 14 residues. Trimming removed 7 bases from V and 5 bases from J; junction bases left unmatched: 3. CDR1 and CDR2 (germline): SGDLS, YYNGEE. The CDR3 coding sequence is TGTGCCAGCGGACTAGCGGGATTTACCGGGGAGCTGTTTTTT. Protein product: CASGLAGFTGELFF.

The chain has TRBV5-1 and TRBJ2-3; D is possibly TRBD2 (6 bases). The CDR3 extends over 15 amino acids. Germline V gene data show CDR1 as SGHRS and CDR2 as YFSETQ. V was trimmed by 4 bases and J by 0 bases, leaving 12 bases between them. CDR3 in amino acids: CASSVIAESTDTQYF. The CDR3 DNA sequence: TGCGCCAGCAGCGTGATAGCGGAGAGCACAGATACGCAGTATTTT.

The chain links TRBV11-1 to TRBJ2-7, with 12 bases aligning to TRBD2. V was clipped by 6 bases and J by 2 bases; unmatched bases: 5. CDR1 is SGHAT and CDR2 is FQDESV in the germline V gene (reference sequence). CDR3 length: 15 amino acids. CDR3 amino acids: CASSLAGGSTYEQYF. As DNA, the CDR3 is TGTGCCAGCAGTCTAGCGGGAGGGTCTACCTACGAGCAGTACTTC.

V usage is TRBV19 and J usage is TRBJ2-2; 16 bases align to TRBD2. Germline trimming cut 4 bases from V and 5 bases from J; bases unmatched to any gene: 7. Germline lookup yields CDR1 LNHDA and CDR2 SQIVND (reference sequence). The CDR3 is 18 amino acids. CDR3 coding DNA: TGTGCCAGTAGTAGGGGACTAGCGGGAGGGCCCAGAACCGGGGAGCTGTTTTTT. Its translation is CASSRGLAGGPRTGELFF.

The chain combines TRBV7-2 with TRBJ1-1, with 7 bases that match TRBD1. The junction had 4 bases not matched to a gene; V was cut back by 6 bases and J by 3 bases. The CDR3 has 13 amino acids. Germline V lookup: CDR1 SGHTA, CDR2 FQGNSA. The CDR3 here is CASSFTGDTEAFF. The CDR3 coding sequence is TGTGCCAGCAGTTTTACAGGGGACACTGAAGCTTTCTTT.

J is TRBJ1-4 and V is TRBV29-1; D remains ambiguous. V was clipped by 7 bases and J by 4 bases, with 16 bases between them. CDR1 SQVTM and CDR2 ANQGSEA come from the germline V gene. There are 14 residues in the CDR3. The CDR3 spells CSAKRNSLNEKLFF. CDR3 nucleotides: TGCAGCGCAAAGCGGAACAGCCTTAATGAAAAACTGTTTTTT.

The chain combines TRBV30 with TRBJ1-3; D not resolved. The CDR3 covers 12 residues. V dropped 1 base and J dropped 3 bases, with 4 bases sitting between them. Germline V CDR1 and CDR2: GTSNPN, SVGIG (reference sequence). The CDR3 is CAWSASGNTIYF. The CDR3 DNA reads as TGTGCCTGGAGTGCCAGTGGAAACACCATATATTTT.

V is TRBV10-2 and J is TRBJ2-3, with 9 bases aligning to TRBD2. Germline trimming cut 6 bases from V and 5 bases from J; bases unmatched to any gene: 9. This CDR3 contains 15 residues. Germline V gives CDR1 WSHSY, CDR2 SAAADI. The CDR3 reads CASRGSGRSGDTQYF. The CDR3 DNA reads TGCGCCAGCAGAGGTAGCGGGAGATCTGGAGATACGCAGTATTTT.

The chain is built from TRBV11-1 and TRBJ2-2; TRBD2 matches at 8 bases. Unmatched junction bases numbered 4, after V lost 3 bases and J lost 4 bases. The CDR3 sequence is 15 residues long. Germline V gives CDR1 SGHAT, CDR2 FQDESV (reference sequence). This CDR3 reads CASSFSGTSTGELFF. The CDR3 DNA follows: TGTGCCAGCAGCTTTAGCGGGACCTCCACCGGGGAGCTGTTTTTT.

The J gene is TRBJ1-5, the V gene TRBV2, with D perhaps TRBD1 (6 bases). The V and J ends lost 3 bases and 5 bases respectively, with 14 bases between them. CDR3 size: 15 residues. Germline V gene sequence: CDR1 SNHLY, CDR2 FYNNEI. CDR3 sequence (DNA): TGTGCCAGCAGTGATCAAGGGACAATCGATCAGCCCCAGCATTTT. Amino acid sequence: CASSDQGTIDQPQHF. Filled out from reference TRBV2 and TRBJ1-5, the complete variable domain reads EPEVTQTPSHQVTQMGQEVILRCVPISNHLYFYWYRQILGQKVEFLVSFYNNEISEKSEIFDDQFSVERPDGSNFTLKIRSTKLEDSAMYFCASSDQGTIDQPQHFGDGTRLSIL.

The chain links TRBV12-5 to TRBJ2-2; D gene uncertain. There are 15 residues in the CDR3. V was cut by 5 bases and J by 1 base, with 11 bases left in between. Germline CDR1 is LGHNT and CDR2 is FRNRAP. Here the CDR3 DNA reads TGTGCTAGTGGTCGTAATACAGAGAACACCGGGGAGCTGTTTTTT. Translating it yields CASGRNTENTGELFF.

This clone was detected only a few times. As DNA, the CDR3 is TGTGCCAGCTCACCGGGCATGAACACTGAAGCTTTCTTT. Translated: CASSPGMNTEAFF. This rearrangement joins TRBV18 to TRBJ1-1; D not certain. V was trimmed by 3 bases and J by 0 bases, leaving 5 bases between them. The germline CDR1 and CDR2 sequences are KGHSH and LQKENI. This CDR3 contains 13 residues.

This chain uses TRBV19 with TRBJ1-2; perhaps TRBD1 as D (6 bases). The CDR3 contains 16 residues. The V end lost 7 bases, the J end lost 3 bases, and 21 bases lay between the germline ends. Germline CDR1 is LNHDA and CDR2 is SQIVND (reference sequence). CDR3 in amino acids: CASNSARTASDYGYTF. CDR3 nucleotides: TGTGCCAGTAATTCCGCCAGGACAGCCTCCGACTATGGCTACACCTTC.

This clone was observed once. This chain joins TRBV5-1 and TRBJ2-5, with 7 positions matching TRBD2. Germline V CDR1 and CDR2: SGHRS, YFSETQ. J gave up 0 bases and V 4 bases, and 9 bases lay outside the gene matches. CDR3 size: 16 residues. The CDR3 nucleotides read TGCGCCAGCAGCCCGGAGCCTAGCGGAGACCAAGAGACCCAGTACTTC. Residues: CASSPEPSGDQETQYF.

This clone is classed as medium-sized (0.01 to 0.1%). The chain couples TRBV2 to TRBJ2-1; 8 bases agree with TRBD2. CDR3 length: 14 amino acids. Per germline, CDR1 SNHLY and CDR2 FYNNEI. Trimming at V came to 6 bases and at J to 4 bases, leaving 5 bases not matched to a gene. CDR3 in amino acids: CASRRTSGYNEQFF. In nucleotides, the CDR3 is TGTGCCAGCAGACGCACTAGCGGTTACAATGAGCAGTTCTTC.

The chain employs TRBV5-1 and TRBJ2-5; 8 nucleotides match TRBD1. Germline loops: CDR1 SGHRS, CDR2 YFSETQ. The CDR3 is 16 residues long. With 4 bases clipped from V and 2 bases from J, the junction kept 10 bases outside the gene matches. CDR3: CASSLRTGLGQETQYF. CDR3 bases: TGCGCCAGCAGCCTCCGGACAGGGCTGGGACAAGAGACCCAGTACTTC.

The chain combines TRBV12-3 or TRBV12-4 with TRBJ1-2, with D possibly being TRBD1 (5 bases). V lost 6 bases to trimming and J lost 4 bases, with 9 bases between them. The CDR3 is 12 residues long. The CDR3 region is CASSQDSYGYTF. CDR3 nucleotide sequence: TGTGCCAGCAGCCAAGACAGCTATGGCTACACCTTC.

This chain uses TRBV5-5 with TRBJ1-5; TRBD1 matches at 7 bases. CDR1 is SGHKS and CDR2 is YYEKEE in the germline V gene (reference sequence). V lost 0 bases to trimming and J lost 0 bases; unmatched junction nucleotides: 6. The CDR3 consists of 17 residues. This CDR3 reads CASSLEGASNSNQPQHF. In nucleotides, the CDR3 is TGTGCCAGCAGCTTGGAGGGGGCAAGCAATAGCAATCAGCCCCAGCATTTT.

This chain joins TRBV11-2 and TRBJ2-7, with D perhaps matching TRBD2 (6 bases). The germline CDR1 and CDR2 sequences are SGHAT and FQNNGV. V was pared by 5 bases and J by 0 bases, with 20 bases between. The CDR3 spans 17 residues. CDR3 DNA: TGTGCCAGCAGCCCCCTCGCGGGGAAAGGTTACTCCTACGAGCAGTACTTC. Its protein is CASSPLAGKGYSYEQYF.

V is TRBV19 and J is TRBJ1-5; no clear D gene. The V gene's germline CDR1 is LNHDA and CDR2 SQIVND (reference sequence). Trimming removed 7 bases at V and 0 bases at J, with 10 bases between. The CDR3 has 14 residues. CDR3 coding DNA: TGTGCCAGTAAGCGTGGCATTAGCAATCAGCCCCAGCATTTT. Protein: CASKRGISNQPQHF.

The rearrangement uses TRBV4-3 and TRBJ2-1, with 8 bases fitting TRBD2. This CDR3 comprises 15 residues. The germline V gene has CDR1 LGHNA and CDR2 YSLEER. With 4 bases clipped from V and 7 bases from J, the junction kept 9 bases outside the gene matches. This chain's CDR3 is CASSLTSGSLNEQFF. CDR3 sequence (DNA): TGCGCCAGCAGCCTGACCAGCGGGAGTTTAAATGAGCAGTTCTTC.

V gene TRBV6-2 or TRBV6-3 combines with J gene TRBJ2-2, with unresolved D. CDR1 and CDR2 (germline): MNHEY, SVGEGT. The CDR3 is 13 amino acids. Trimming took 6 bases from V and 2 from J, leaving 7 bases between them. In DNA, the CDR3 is TGTGCCAGCAGCCTTACTAACACCGGGGAGCTGTTTTTT. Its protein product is CASSLTNTGELFF.

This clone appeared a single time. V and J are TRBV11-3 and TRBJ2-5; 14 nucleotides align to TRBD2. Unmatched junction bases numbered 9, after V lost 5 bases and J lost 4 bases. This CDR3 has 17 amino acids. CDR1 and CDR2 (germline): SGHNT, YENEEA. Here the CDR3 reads CASSRGGTSGSGETQYF. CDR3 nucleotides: TGTGCCAGCAGCAGAGGGGGGACTAGCGGGAGTGGAGAGACCCAGTACTTC. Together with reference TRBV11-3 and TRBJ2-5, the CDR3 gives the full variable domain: EAGVVQSPRYKIIEKKQPVAFWCNPISGHNTLYWYLQNLGQGPELLIRYENEEAVDDSQLPKDRFSAERLKGVDSTLKIQPAELGDSAVYLCASSRGGTSGSGETQYFGPGTRLLVL.

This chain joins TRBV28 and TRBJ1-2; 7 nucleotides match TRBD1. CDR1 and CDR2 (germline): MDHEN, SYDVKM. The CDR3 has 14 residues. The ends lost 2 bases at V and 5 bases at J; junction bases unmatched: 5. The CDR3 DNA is TGTGCCAGCAGTTTAGGAGGGGGCGCTTATGGCTACACCTTC. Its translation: CASSLGGGAYGYTF.

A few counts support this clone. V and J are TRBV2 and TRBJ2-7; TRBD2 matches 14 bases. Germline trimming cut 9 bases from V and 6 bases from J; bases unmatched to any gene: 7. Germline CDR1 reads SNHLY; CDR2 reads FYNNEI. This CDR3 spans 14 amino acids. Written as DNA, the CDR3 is TGTGCCAGTAGGGGACTAGCGGGAGTCGGCGAGCAGTACTTC. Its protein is CASRGLAGVGEQYF.

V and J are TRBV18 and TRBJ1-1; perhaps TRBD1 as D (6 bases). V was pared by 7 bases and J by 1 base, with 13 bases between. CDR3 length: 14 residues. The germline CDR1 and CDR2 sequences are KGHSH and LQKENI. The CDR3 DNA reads TGTGCCAGCTTCGGTCAGGGGTCGAACACTGAAGCTTTCTTT. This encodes CASFGQGSNTEAFF.

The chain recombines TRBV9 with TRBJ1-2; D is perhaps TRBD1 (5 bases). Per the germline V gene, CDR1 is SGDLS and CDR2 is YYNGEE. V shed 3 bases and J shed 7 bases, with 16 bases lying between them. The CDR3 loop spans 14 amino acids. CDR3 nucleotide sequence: TGTGCCAGCAGCGACCAGGGATATCGGAGTGGCTACACCTTC. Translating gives CASSDQGYRSGYTF.

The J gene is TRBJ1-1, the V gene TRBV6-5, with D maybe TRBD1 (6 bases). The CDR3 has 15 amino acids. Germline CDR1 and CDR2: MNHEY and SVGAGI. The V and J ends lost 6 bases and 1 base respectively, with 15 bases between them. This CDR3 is CASRPGGSTNTEAFF. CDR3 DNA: TGTGCCAGCAGGCCTGGGGGCAGCACGAACACTGAAGCTTTCTTT.

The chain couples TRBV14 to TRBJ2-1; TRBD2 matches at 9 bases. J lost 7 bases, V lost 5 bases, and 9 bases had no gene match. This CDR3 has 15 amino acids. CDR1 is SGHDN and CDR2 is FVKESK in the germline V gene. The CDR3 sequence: CASSYFLAGRNEQFF. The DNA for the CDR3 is TGTGCCAGCAGCTACTTCCTAGCGGGACGTAATGAGCAGTTCTTC.

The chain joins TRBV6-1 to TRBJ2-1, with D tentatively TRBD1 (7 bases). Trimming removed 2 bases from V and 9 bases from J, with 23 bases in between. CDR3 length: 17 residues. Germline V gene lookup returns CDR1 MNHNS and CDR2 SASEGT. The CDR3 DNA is TGTGCCAGCAGTGAAAGGGCAGGGGGGACCTCCCGGGGTGAGCAGTTCTTC. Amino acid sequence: CASSERAGGTSRGEQFF.

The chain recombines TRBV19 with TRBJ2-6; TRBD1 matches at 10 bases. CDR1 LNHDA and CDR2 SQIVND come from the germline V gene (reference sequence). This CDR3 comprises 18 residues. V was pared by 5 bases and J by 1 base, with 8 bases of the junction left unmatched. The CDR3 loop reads CASSFRTGGRSGANVLTF. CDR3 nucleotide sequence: TGTGCCAGTAGTTTTCGGACAGGGGGTAGGTCTGGGGCCAACGTCCTGACTTTC.